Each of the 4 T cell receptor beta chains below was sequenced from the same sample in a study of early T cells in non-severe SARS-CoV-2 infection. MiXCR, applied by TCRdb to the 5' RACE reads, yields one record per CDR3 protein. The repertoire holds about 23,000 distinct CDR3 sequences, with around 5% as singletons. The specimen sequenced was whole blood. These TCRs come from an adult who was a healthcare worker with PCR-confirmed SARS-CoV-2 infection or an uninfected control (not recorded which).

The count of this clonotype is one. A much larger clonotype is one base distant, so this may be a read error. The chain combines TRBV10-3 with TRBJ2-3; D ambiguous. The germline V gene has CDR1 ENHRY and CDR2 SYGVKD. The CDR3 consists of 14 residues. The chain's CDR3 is CAISESHYTDKQYF. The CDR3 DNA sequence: TGTGCCATCAGTGAGTCTCACTACACAGATAAGCAGTATTTT.

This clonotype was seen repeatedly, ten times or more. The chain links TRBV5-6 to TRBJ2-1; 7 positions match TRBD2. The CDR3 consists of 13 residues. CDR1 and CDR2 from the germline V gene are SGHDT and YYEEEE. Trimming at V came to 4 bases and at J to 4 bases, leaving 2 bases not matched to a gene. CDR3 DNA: TGTGCCAGCAGCCGGGGGGTTTACAATGAGCAGTTCTTC. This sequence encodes CASSRGVYNEQFF.

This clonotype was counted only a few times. The CDR3 loop reads CASKGANIYEQYV. The CDR3 coding sequence is TGTGCCAGCAAGGGGGCCAACATCTACGAGCAGTACGTC. This rearrangement joins TRBV6-2 or TRBV6-3 to TRBJ2-7; 7 nucleotides agree with TRBD1. This CDR3 contains 13 residues. CDR1 MNHEY and CDR2 SVGEGT come from the germline V gene. Trimming at V came to 7 bases and at J to 3 bases, leaving 6 bases not matched to a gene.

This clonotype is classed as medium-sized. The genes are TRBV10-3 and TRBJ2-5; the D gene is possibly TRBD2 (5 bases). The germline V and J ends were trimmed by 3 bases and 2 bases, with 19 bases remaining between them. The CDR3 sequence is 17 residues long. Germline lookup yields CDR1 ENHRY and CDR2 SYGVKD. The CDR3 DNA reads TGTGCCATCAGTGACCGACACCGCCGACTAACTCAAGAGACCCAGTACTTC. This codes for CAISDRHRRLTQETQYF.